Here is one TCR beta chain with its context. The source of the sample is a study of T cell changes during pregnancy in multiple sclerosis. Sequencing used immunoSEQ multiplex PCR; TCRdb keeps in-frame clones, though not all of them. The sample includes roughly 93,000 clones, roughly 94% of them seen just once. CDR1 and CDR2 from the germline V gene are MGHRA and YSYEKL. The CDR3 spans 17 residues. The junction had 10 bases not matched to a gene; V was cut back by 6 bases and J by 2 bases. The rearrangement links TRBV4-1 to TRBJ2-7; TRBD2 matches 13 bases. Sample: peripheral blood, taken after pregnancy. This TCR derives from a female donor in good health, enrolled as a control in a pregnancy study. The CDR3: CASRPGLAGRSPYEQYF. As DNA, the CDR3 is TGCGCCAGCAGACCGGGACTAGCGGGGCGGTCGCCCTACGAGCAGTACTTC.